The 21 T cell receptor beta chains reported below all come from one sample, sequenced in a study of PD-1 blockade in classical Hodgkin lymphoma (dated by TCRdb to about 2020). The label giving this sample's time point can be read as: cycle 4 day 1 (C4D1), after 6 weeks of nivolumab. Relapse after autologous stem cell transplantation had occurred in all trial patients, and cohorts A, B and C were distinguished by prior brentuximab vedotin exposure. The library came from the immunoSEQ multiplex PCR assay. TCRdb mirrors the immuneACCESS table, restricted to in-frame sequences. Some clones are absent from its copies; in checked studies, under half trace to an unresolved V gene, and the reason for the others is unknown. The table for this sample lists under 25,000 clones; around 80% of them were counted only once. Around two fifths of the sample belongs to the ten largest clones. Specimen: peripheral blood mononuclear cells (PBMCs), collected before the fourth cycle of nivolumab. Receptors originate from a human donor with classical Hodgkin lymphoma.

This clone is categorized as medium-sized. V and J are TRBV29-1 and TRBJ1-4; D unresolved. V dropped 7 bases and J dropped 6 bases, with 12 bases sitting between them. Germline CDR1 SQVTM, CDR2 ANQGSEA. The CDR3 loop spans 12 amino acids. CDR3 nucleotide sequence: TGCAGCGCCACTAACGCCGATGAAAAACTGTTTTTT. Protein: CSATNADEKLFF.

This chain links TRBV2 with TRBJ2-7, with 10 bases matching TRBD2. With V trimmed by 5 bases and J by 7 bases, 11 bases remained unmatched. The CDR3 contains 15 residues. Per germline, CDR1 SNHLY and CDR2 FYNNEI. In nucleotides, the CDR3 is TGTGCCAGCAGTTCTACCGGGACTAGCGTTCGGGAGCAGTACTTC. Residues: CASSSTGTSVREQYF.

The chain links TRBV30 to TRBJ2-7; D might be TRBD1 or TRBD2, each matching 6 bases. The CDR3 spans 11 residues. Germline CDR1 is GTSNPN and CDR2 is SVGIG (reference sequence). Trimming took 7 bases from V and 2 from J, leaving 9 bases between them. The CDR3 nucleotides read TGTGCCTTGAGGGGGGCCTACGAGCAGTACTTC. It is translated as CALRGAYEQYF.

This chain links TRBV7-8 with TRBJ2-5; weak D call: TRBD1 (6 bases). This CDR3 is 16 amino acids long. V lost 2 bases, J lost 2 bases, and 15 bases lay in between. Looked up from germline, CDR1 is SGHVS and CDR2 is FQNEAQ. The DNA for the CDR3 is TGTGCCAGCAGCTTACAGGGAGAGGGACATCAAGAGACCCAGTACTTC. Translated: CASSLQGEGHQETQYF.

V and J are TRBV6-5 and TRBJ2-2, with a weak D call TRBD1 (6 bases). The germline CDR1 and CDR2 sequences are MNHEY and SVGAGI. V was cut by 7 bases and J by 1 base, with 10 bases left in between. The CDR3 is 14 residues long. CDR3 DNA: TGTGCCAGCACGTGGGACAAGAACACCGGGGAGCTGTTTTTT. Its protein product is CASTWDKNTGELFF.

V gene TRBV6-6 combines with J gene TRBJ2-7; D is unclear. Looked up from germline, CDR1 is MNHNY and CDR2 is SVGAGI (reference sequence). Trimming shortened V by 4 bases and J by 4 bases, and 11 bases separated the two germline ends. The CDR3 extends over 13 amino acids. The CDR3 here is CASSSEPFYEQYF. DNA for the CDR3: TGTGCCAGCAGTTCGGAGCCATTTTACGAGCAGTACTTC.

The CDR3 DNA reads as TGCGCCAGCAGCCTGACATTCGACAGTATTAACGGAAACACCATATATTTT. Translating it yields CASSLTFDSINGNTIYF. The J gene is TRBJ1-3, the V gene TRBV4-3, with D maybe TRBD1 (5 bases). From germline, CDR1 is LGHNA and CDR2 YSLEER. The CDR3 runs to 17 residues. Trimming left V 4 bases short and J 4 bases short, with 20 bases between.

The chain has TRBV14 and TRBJ2-1; D is unclear. CDR1 is SGHDN and CDR2 is FVKESK in the germline V gene. V shed 1 base and J shed 9 bases, with 4 bases lying between them. The CDR3 contains 11 residues. The CDR3 DNA follows: TGTGCCAGCAGCCAAGGTGTTGAGCAGTTCTTC. Its translation: CASSQGVEQFF.

This clone was counted a few times. The chain couples TRBV19 to TRBJ2-7; D unclear. The CDR3 has 13 amino acids. The V end was cut by 8 bases, the J end by 1 base, with 12 bases between. The V gene's germline CDR1 is LNHDA and CDR2 SQIVND (reference sequence). The CDR3 region is CASSRQDSYEQYF. The CDR3 DNA reads TGTGCCAGTTCGAGGCAGGATTCCTACGAGCAGTACTTC. The full variable domain, in which reference TRBV19 and TRBJ2-7 provide the parts outside the CDR3, is DGGITQSPKYLFRKEGQNVTLSCEQNLNHDAMYWYRQDPGQGLRLIYYSQIVNDFQKGDIAEGYSVSREKKESFPLTVTSAQKNPTAFYLCASSRQDSYEQYFGPGTRLTVT.

The CDR3 region has the DNA TGCGCCAGCAGCCAAGTTGCCAGCTCCTACGAGCAGTACTTC. It translates to CASSQVASSYEQYF. V and J are TRBV4-3 and TRBJ2-7, with D unresolved. The CDR3 is 14 amino acids. Germline V gene data show CDR1 as LGHNA and CDR2 as YSLEER. The V and J ends lost 1 base and 0 bases respectively, with 7 bases between them.

This clone turned up a few times. J is TRBJ2-7 and V is TRBV2, with 9 positions matching TRBD1. After removal of 6 bases from V and 6 bases from J, the junction contained 9 bases not matched to a gene. CDR3 size: 14 residues. CDR1 and CDR2 (germline): SNHLY, FYNNEI. The CDR3 loop reads CASRGGTGYLEQYF. CDR3 sequence (DNA): TGTGCCAGCAGGGGGGGGACAGGGTATCTCGAGCAGTACTTC.

This clone was detected only a few times. This chain links TRBV6-5 with TRBJ1-2; D possibly corresponds to TRBD1 (5 bases). The CDR3 consists of 14 residues. Germline lookup yields CDR1 MNHEY and CDR2 SVGAGI. V was shortened by 4 bases and J by 4 bases, with 13 bases between the two germline ends. The CDR3 is CASSSSDRFYGYTF. CDR3 DNA: TGTGCCAGCAGTTCCAGCGACAGATTCTATGGCTACACCTTC.

The chain links TRBV2 to TRBJ1-5; TRBD1 is a possible D gene (5 bases). The CDR3 is made up of 13 amino acids. Trimming cost V 8 bases and J 5 bases, with 13 bases left between them. Germline lookup yields CDR1 SNHLY and CDR2 FYNNEI. The CDR3 DNA reads TGTGCCAGCGGGGACCTCAGGGATCAGCCCCAGCATTTT. Amino acid sequence: CASGDLRDQPQHF.

The sample holds a few counts of this clone. The gene calls are TRBV16 and TRBJ1-1; D unresolved. This CDR3 is 11 amino acids long. Germline CDR1 KGHSY, CDR2 FQNENV. V was pared by 3 bases and J by 8 bases, with 7 bases between. CDR3 loop: CASSQGREAFF. The DNA for the CDR3 is TGTGCCAGCAGCCAGGGCAGAGAAGCTTTCTTT.

This chain links TRBV7-8 with TRBJ2-1, with 9 positions matching TRBD2. This CDR3 comprises 15 residues. The V and J ends lost 5 bases and 0 bases, in that order; junction bases with no gene match: 2. CDR1 and CDR2 from the germline V gene are SGHVS and FQNEAQ. The CDR3 nucleotides are TGTGCCAGCAGCCCTAGCGGGGACTCCTACAATGAGCAGTTCTTC. Translation: CASSPSGDSYNEQFF.

With respect to this clone: The sample holds other DNA sequences that translate to the same CDR3. The chain has TRBV7-3 and TRBJ2-3; the D gene is possibly TRBD2 (5 bases). The CDR3 is 15 amino acids. Germline V gene lookup returns CDR1 SGHTA and CDR2 FQGTGA. V lost 0 bases and J lost 3, with 10 bases in between. DNA of the CDR3: TGTGCCAGCAGCTTAACCTCCGGCGGGACAGATACGCAGTATTTT. Amino acid sequence: CASSLTSGGTDTQYF.

The table lists this clone with a count of one. The chain is built from TRBV6-4 and TRBJ2-1, with TRBD1 matching 10 bases. The ends lost 1 base at V and 8 bases at J; junction bases unmatched: 5. CDR1 MRHNA and CDR2 SNTAGT come from the germline V gene. The length of the CDR3 is 15 residues. CDR3 in amino acids: CASSDWDRGSDEQFF. For the CDR3, the DNA is TGTGCCAGCAGTGACTGGGACAGGGGTTCGGATGAGCAGTTCTTC.

The rearrangement links TRBV21-1 to TRBJ1-1; TRBD1, the table's D call, lacks a check against the DNA. TRBV21-1 is classified as a pseudogene. The CDR3 extends over 17 amino acids. This CDR3 reads CASSKEFRGSLNTEAFF. Here the CDR3 DNA reads TGTGCCAGCAGCAAAGAATTTAGGGGCAGTCTAAACACTGAAGCTTTCTTT.

V is TRBV6-5 and J is TRBJ2-1, with 13 bases that match TRBD2. CDR3 length: 15 residues. V lost 6 bases to trimming and J lost 6 bases; unmatched junction nucleotides: 5. The germline V gene encodes CDR1 MNHEY and CDR2 SVGAGI. In DNA, the CDR3 is TGTGCCAGCAGCTCTGGGACTAGCGGGGTCAATGAGCAGTTCTTC. Translation: CASSSGTSGVNEQFF.

The rearrangement joins TRBV7-9 to TRBJ2-1, with D unresolved. The V end was cut by 3 bases, the J end by 8 bases, with 5 bases between. Germline CDR1 is SEHNR and CDR2 is FQNEAQ (reference sequence). The CDR3 runs to 11 residues. The CDR3 region has the DNA TGTGCCAGCAGCTTCATCTATGAGCAGTTCTTC. Translating it yields CASSFIYEQFF.

The V call is TRBV7-2, the J call TRBJ2-3, with TRBD1 matching 8 bases. The CDR3 totals 14 residues. The trim removed 7 bases at V and 2 bases at J, leaving 5 bases unmatched. CDR1 SGHTA and CDR2 FQGNSA come from the germline V gene. Here the CDR3 DNA reads TGTGCCAGCACCAGGGGACAGGCCACAGATACGCAGTATTTT. Its translation: CASTRGQATDTQYF. Combining the CDR3 with reference TRBV7-2 and TRBJ2-3 gives the whole variable domain GAGVSQSPSNKVTEKGKDVELRCDPISGHTALYWYRQSLGQGLEFLIYFQGNSAPDKSGLPSDRFSAERTGGSVSTLTIQRTQQEDSAVYLCASTRGQATDTQYFGPGTRLTVL.